Sequencing of this T cell receptor (beta chain) was carried out in a study of regulatory T cells in long-lasting Graves disease. General study findings and limits: Exclusively peripheral blood, rather than thyroid tissue, was studied. The study found TRBV28, TRBJ1-2 and TRBJ2-5 favored in persistent disease.

Time point here: persistent/refractory GD, antithyroid drugs over 5 years with positive TRAb. The TCR library used RNA extracted from PBMCs. This clonotype showed up just a few times. Antigen specificity is unknown. Arm-PCR with iRepertoire HTBI primers amplified the CDR3 regions for these TCR beta libraries. TCRdb reprocessed the multiplex PCR reads via MiXCR and lists one record per CDR3 protein. The sample consists of about 450,000 distinct CDR3 sequences, around 24% of them appearing once. V lost 5 bases and J lost 5, with 7 bases in between. This CDR3 is 12 amino acids long. Germline CDR1 reads SEHNR; CDR2 reads FQNEAQ (reference sequence).

The rearrangement uses TRBV7-9 and TRBJ2-1, with D tentatively TRBD1 (5 bases). Sequenced here: peripheral blood mononuclear cells (PBMCs), sampled when the disease was refractory, from a patient treated with antithyroid drugs. This sequence was found in a female donor with Graves disease. The CDR3 protein is CASSQGDNEQFF. The CDR3 DNA reads as TGTGCCAGCAGCCAAGGGGACAATGAGCAGTTCTTC.